These T cell receptor beta chains were read from a single sample in a study of early T cells in non-severe SARS-CoV-2 infection. TCRdb recomputed calls from the 5' RACE reads with MiXCR, one row per CDR3 protein. The repertoire holds some 70,000 distinct CDR3 sequences, with over 8% as singletons. The specimen sequenced was whole blood. These receptors were collected from an adult who was a healthcare worker with PCR-confirmed SARS-CoV-2 infection or an uninfected control (not recorded which). CDR3s include the opening cysteine and the closing phenylalanine or tryptophan. Each record gives: D gene, clone size, J gene, V gene, CDR3 protein, CDR3 DNA. A D gene is named only where the DNA matches it firmly. The size entry is marked missing in some rows and otherwise reads once, few, many or a size class.

>TRBD1|-|TRBJ2-1|TRBV2
CASSAQTGASLGEQFF
TGTGCCAGCAGTGCCCAGACAGGGGCGTCTTTGGGAGAGCAGTTCTTC
>TRBD1|many|TRBJ1-1|TRBV5-4
CASSLGQGAEAFF
TGTGCCAGCAGCTTGGGACAGGGGGCTGAAGCTTTCTTT
>-|-|TRBJ2-1|TRBV2
CASSEAQPGGQFF
TGTGCCAGCAGTGAGGCTCAGCCTGGTGGGCAGTTCTTC
>-|-|TRBJ1-4|TRBV4-1
CASSQDYRGRDEKLFF
TGCGCCAGCAGCCAAGATTATCGGGGGCGGGATGAAAAACTGTTTTTT
>-|few|TRBJ2-1|TRBV5-1
CASSDIRADNEQFF
TGCGCCAGCAGTGATATTCGAGCAGACAATGAGCAGTTCTTC
>-|-|TRBJ2-5|TRBV6-2/TRBV6-3
CASRLGETQYF
TGTGCCAGCAGGCTAGGAGAGACCCAGTACTTC
>-|-|TRBJ2-1|TRBV2
CASSDSDGASYNEQFF
TGTGCCAGCAGTGACTCAGACGGGGCCTCCTACAATGAGCAGTTCTTC
>-|many|TRBJ1-1|TRBV6-1
CASSEIGLNTEAFF
TGTGCCAGCAGTGAGATAGGCCTGAACACTGAAGCTTTCTTT
>TRBD1|many|TRBJ1-1|TRBV18
CASSPGQGTEAFF
TGTGCCAGCTCACCGGGACAGGGTACTGAAGCTTTCTTT
>-|few|TRBJ2-2|TRBV5-5
CASKPGNTGELFF
TGTGCCAGCAAACCGGGAAACACCGGGGAGCTGTTTTTT
>TRBD1|many|TRBJ2-3|TRBV6-9
CASLTGGSTDTQYF
TGTGCCAGCCTGACAGGGGGAAGCACAGATACGCAGTATTTT
>-|many|TRBJ1-3|TRBV5-4
CASSLGSSENTIYF
TGTGCCAGCAGCTTGGGGAGCTCTGAAAACACCATATATTTT
>TRBD2|many|TRBJ2-1|TRBV25-1
CASSAGGRGNEQFF
TGTGCCAGCAGTGCGGGGGGACGTGGAAATGAGCAGTTCTTC
>-|-|TRBJ2-7|TRBV28
CASSSGKAGQYEQYF
TGTGCCAGCAGTTCAGGGAAAGCGGGACAATACGAGCAGTACTTC
>-|few|TRBJ2-2|TRBV7-3
CASSPTANTGELFF
TGTGCCAGCAGCCCGACGGCTAACACCGGGGAGCTGTTTTTT
>-|-|TRBJ2-7|TRBV6-5
CASSTINSGSLPEQYF
TGTGCCAGCAGCACCATCAACTCCGGGAGTCTCCCCGAGCAGTACTTC
>TRBD1|-|TRBJ2-7|TRBV27
CASSLSLDREYEQYF
TGTGCCAGCAGTCTCTCTTTGGACAGGGAATACGAGCAGTACTTC
>-|many|TRBJ1-6|TRBV29-1
CSVAETGGDSPLHF
TGCAGCGTCGCCGAAACGGGTGGGGATTCACCCCTCCACTTT
>-|many|TRBJ2-5|TRBV20-1
CSAAGQQETQYF
TGCAGTGCCGCGGGACAGCAAGAGACCCAGTACTTC
>TRBD2|few|TRBJ2-7|TRBV6-5
CASSHAGDSYEQYF
TGTGCCAGCAGTCACGCGGGAGATTCCTACGAGCAGTACTTC
>-|-|TRBJ1-1|TRBV28
CASIWGRDPYTEAFF
TGTGCCAGCATATGGGGTAGGGATCCGTACACTGAAGCTTTCTTT
>TRBD2|many|TRBJ2-3|TRBV30
CAWSPGLAGGDTQYF
TGTGCCTGGAGTCCCGGACTAGCGGGAGGAGATACGCAGTATTTT
>TRBD1|few|TRBJ2-5|TRBV2
CASSLGQTQETQYF
TGTGCCAGCAGCCTGGGACAGACCCAAGAGACCCAGTACTTC
>TRBD2|few|TRBJ2-2|TRBV20-1
CSARDAGTIYTGELFF
TGCAGTGCCAGAGACGCCGGGACTATATACACCGGGGAGCTGTTTTTT
>-|few|TRBJ2-3|TRBV28
CASSLAPTSSDTQYF
TGTGCCAGCAGCTTAGCCCCCACTAGCTCAGATACGCAGTATTTT
>-|-|TRBJ2-2|TRBV6-6
CASSYSARLTTGELFF
TGTGCCAGCAGTTACTCTGCTCGGCTAACTACCGGGGAGCTGTTTTTT
>TRBD1|-|TRBJ2-7|TRBV6-2/TRBV6-3
CASSWDSSYEQYF
TGTGCCAGCAGTTGGGACAGCTCCTACGAGCAGTACTTC
>TRBD2|-|TRBJ2-7|TRBV20-1
CSATLSSGRLSYEQYF
TGCAGTGCCACCCTAAGTAGCGGGAGGCTCTCCTACGAGCAGTACTTC
>-|-|TRBJ1-2|TRBV20-1
CSALQENYGYTF
TGCAGTGCTCTCCAGGAAAACTATGGCTACACCTTC
>-|many|TRBJ2-7|TRBV28
CASKTSREQYF
TGTGCCAGCAAGACTAGTCGCGAGCAGTACTTC
>-|many|TRBJ2-1|TRBV5-1
CASSSDPAPNEQFF
TGCGCCAGCAGCTCGGACCCCGCACCCAATGAGCAGTTCTTC
>-|few|TRBJ2-3|TRBV29-1
CSVEFWTLTSTDTQYF
TGCAGCGTTGAGTTTTGGACGTTGACTAGCACAGATACGCAGTATTTT
>TRBD1|many|TRBJ1-5|TRBV20-1
CSASGDRDHQPQHF
TGCAGTGCTAGCGGGGACAGGGACCATCAGCCCCAGCATTTT
>TRBD2|few|TRBJ2-1|TRBV20-1
CSSDSYGRTNNEQFF
TGCAGTTCGGATTCATACGGGAGGACTAACAATGAGCAGTTCTTC
>-|-|TRBJ1-1|TRBV7-2
CASSLVGRGMNTEAFF
TGTGCCAGCAGCTTAGTAGGGCGAGGGATGAACACTGAAGCTTTCTTT
>-|-|TRBJ2-3|TRBV30
CAWRRRAGADTQYF
TGTGCCTGGAGAAGGCGGGCGGGCGCAGATACGCAGTATTTT
>-|-|TRBJ2-3|TRBV10-3
CAISDLEVELDTQYF
TGTGCCATCAGTGATCTGGAGGTTGAGTTAGATACGCAGTATTTT
>TRBD2|-|TRBJ2-1|TRBV7-2
CASSYSGTTSSYNEQFF
TGTGCCAGCAGCTATTCCGGGACTACGAGCTCCTACAATGAGCAGTTCTTC
>-|many|TRBJ1-2|TRBV29-1
CSVELGGSGYTF
TGCAGCGTTGAATTAGGCGGATCTGGCTACACCTTC
>-|few|TRBJ2-3|TRBV6-6
CASSYSRPDSRTDTQYF
TGTGCCAGCAGTTACTCCAGGCCGGACAGCCGCACAGATACGCAGTATTTT
>TRBD1|many|TRBJ2-5|TRBV5-1
CASSLVGTGHQETQYF
TGCGCCAGCAGCTTGGTCGGGACAGGCCACCAAGAGACCCAGTACTTC
>TRBD1|-|TRBJ1-1|TRBV28
CASFTRDRVQTEAFF
TGTGCCAGCTTTACGAGGGACAGGGTACAGACTGAAGCTTTCTTT
>TRBD1|-|TRBJ1-2|TRBV5-1
CASSIQQGAFGYTF
TGCGCCAGCAGCATTCAACAGGGGGCCTTTGGCTACACCTTC
>-|-|TRBJ2-5|TRBV10-2
CASSEAGVGETQYF
TGCGCCAGCAGTGAGGCAGGGGTAGGGGAGACCCAGTACTTC
>-|many|TRBJ2-1|TRBV7-3
CASSLNRGGEQFF
TGTGCCAGCAGCTTAAATCGGGGTGGCGAGCAGTTCTTC
>-|-|TRBJ2-7|TRBV30
CAWSVAGQNFYEQYF
TGTGCCTGGAGTGTAGCCGGACAGAACTTTTACGAGCAGTACTTC
>TRBD2|-|TRBJ2-3|TRBV11-1
CASSSGTSALTDTQYF
TGTGCCAGCAGCTCTGGGACTAGCGCCCTCACAGATACGCAGTATTTT
>-|-|TRBJ2-1|TRBV7-8
CASSSVTPYNEQFF
TGTGCCAGCAGCTCCGTGACCCCCTACAATGAGCAGTTCTTC
>-|-|TRBJ2-3|TRBV18
CASSLLGSTDTQYF
TGTGCCAGCTCACTCCTGGGCAGCACAGATACGCAGTATTTT
>-|few|TRBJ2-7|TRBV6-5
CASSYRGIYEQYF
TGTGCCAGCAGTTATCGGGGAATCTACGAGCAGTACTTC
>TRBD2|-|TRBJ2-2|TRBV10-3
CAISEGLAGAPGGELFF
TGTGCCATCAGTGAAGGTCTAGCGGGAGCTCCCGGCGGGGAGCTGTTTTTT
>-|-|TRBJ2-2|TRBV5-1
CASSPRTTLGTGELFF
TGCGCCAGCAGCCCCCGGACTACCCTCGGGACCGGGGAGCTGTTTTTT
>TRBD1|-|TRBJ2-2|TRBV6-2/TRBV6-3
CATEGQGRRMAFGRELFF
TGTGCCACCGAGGGACAGGGCAGGAGGATGGCGTTTGGCCGGGAGCTGTTTTTT